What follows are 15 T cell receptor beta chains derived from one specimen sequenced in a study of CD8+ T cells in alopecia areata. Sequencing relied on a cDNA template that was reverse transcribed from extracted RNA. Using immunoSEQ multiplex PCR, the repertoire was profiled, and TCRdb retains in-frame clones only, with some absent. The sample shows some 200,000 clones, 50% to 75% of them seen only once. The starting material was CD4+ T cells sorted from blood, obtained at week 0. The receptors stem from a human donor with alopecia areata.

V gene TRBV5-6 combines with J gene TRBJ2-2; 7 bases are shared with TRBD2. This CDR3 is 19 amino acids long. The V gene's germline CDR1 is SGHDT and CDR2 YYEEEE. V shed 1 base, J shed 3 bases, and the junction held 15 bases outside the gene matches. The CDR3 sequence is CASSLKRTLWRGYTGELFF. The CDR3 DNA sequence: TGTGCCAGCAGCTTGAAACGGACACTTTGGCGGGGGTACACCGGGGAGCTGTTTTTT.

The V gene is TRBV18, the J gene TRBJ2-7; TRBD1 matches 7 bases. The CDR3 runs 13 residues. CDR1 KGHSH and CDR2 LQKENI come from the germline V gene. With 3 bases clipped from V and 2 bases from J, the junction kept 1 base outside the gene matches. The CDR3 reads CASSPRGTYEQYF. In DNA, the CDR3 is TGTGCCAGCTCACCCAGGGGGACCTACGAGCAGTACTTC.

The CDR3 reads CASSHPDREIEGYTF. CDR3 sequence (DNA): TGTGCCAGCAGCCACCCGGACAGGGAAATAGAAGGCTACACCTTC. V gene TRBV4-2 combines with J gene TRBJ1-2; 8 bases agree with TRBD1. The CDR3 has 15 amino acids. CDR1 is LGHNA and CDR2 is YNFKEQ in the germline V gene. J gave up 8 bases and V 3 bases, and 11 bases lay outside the gene matches.

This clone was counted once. CDR3 protein: CAWSVLGLPQETQYF. The CDR3 DNA reads TGTGCCTGGAGCGTCCTCGGATTGCCTCAAGAGACCCAGTACTTC. V and J are TRBV30 and TRBJ2-5; D remains unclear. This CDR3 contains 15 residues. V was shortened by 3 bases and J by 2 bases, with 16 bases between the two germline ends. Germline lookup yields CDR1 GTSNPN and CDR2 SVGIG (reference sequence).

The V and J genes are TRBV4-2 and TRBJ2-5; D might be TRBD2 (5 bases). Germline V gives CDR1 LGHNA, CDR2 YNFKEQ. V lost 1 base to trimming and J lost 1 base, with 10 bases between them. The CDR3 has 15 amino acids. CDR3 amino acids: CASSQGQGGQETQYF. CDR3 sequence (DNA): TGTGCCAGCAGCCAAGGGCAAGGAGGCCAAGAGACCCAGTACTTC.

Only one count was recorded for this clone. CDR3 in amino acids: CSATAGGGTEAFF. CDR3 bases: TGCAGCGCTACTGCAGGGGGAGGCACTGAAGCTTTCTTT. The chain employs TRBV29-1 and TRBJ1-1, with 7 bases matching TRBD1. CDR1 is SQVTM and CDR2 is ANQGSEA in the germline V gene. The V gene end was trimmed by 7 bases and the J gene end by 4 bases; junction bases not matched to a gene: 9. The CDR3 consists of 13 residues. Drawing the rest from reference TRBV29-1 and TRBJ1-1, the complete variable domain is SAVISQKPSRDICQRGTSLTIQCQVDSQVTMMFWYRQQPGQSLTLIATANQGSEATYESGFVIDKFPISRPNLTFSTLTVSNMSPEDSSIYLCSATAGGGTEAFFGQGTRLTVV.

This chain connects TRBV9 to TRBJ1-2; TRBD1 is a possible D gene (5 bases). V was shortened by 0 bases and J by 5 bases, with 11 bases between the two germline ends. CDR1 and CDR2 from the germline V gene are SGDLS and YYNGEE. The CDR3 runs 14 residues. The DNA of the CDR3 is TGTGCCAGCAGCGTAGCGGTGGCAGGGTATGGCTACACCTTC. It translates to CASSVAVAGYGYTF.

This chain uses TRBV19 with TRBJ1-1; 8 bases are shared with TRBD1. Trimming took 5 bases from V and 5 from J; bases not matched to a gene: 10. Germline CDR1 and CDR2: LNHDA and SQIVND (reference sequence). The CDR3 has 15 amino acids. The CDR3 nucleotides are TGTGCCAGTAGTCGTTTTCCGACAGGGGTTACTGAAGCTTTCTTT. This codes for CASSRFPTGVTEAFF.

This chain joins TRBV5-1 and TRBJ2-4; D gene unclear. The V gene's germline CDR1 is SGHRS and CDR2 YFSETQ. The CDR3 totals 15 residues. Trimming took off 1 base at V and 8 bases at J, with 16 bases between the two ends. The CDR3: CASSLLGTEPHIQYF. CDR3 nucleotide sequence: TGCGCCAGCAGCTTGCTCGGTACAGAACCTCACATTCAGTACTTC.

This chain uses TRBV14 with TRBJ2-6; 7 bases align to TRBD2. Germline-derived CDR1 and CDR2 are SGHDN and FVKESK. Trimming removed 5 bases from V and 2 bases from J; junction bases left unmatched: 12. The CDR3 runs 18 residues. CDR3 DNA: TGTGCCAGCAGCTCGCGGGGAGGGGTTTACGCTGGGGCCAACGTCCTGACTTTC. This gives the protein CASSSRGGVYAGANVLTF.

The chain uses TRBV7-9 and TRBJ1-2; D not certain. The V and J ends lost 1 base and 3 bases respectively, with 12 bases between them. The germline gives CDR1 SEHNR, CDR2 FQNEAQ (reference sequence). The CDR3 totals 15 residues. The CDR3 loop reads CASSLDFPGYYGYTF. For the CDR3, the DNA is TGTGCCAGCAGCTTAGATTTCCCAGGATACTATGGCTACACCTTC.

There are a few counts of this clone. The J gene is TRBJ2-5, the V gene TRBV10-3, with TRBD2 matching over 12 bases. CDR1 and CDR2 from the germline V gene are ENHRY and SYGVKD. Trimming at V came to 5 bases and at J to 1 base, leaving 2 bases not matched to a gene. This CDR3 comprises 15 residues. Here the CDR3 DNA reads TGTGCCATCAGTTGGACTAGCGGGGTCCAAGAGACCCAGTACTTC. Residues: CAISWTSGVQETQYF.

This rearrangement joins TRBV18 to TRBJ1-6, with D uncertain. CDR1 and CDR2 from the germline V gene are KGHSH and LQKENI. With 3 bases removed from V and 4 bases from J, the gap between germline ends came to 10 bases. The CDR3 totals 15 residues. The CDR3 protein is CASSPTQGYNSPLHF. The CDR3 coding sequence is TGTGCCAGCTCACCCACTCAAGGTTATAATTCACCCCTCCACTTT. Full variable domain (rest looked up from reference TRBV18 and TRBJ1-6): NAGVMQNPRHLVRRRGQEARLRCSPMKGHSHVYWYRQLPEEGLKFMVYLQKENIIDESGMPKERFSAEFPKEGPSILRIQQVVRGDSAAYFCASSPTQGYNSPLHFGNGTRLTVT.

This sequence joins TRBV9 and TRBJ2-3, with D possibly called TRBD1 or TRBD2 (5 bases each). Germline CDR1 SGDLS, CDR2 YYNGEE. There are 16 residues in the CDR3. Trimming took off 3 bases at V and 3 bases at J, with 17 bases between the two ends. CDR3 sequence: CASSETTGTTTDTQYF. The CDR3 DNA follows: TGTGCCAGCAGCGAAACGACCGGGACCACAACAGATACGCAGTATTTT.

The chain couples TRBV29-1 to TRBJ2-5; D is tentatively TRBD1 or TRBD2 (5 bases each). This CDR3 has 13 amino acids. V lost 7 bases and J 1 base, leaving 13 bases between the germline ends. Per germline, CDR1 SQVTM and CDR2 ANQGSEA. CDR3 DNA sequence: TGCAGCGCCCGGGGCCGCTCCCAAGAGACCCAGTACTTC. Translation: CSARGRSQETQYF.